Listed below are T cell receptor beta chains from one sample, sequenced in a study of response to subunit inactivated influenza vaccine. TCRdb passed the RT-PCR reads through MiXCR, listing each CDR3 protein once. The data hold about 650,000 distinct CDR3 sequences, with 14% observed a single time. The starting material was PBMCs from blood, obtained 14 days before vaccination. The receptors stem from a man over 45 who received an inactivated influenza vaccine. CDR3s include the opening cysteine and the closing phenylalanine or tryptophan. D genes are given only for firm matches. The size entry is marked missing in some rows and otherwise reads once, few, many or a size class.

V	size	J	D	CDR3	DNA
TRBV12-3/TRBV12-4	NA	TRBJ1-5	NA	CASSYEGPYSNQPQHF	TGTGCCAGCAGTTATGAGGGACCCTATAGCAATCAGCCCCAGCATTTT
TRBV20-1	few	TRBJ2-5	TRBD1	CSAIRLLDRAETQYF	TGCAGTGCTATCCGACTGCTTGACAGGGCGGAGACCCAGTACTTC
TRBV4-3	many	TRBJ2-1	TRBD2	CASSQGLAGSEQFF	TGCGCCAGCAGCCAAGGTTTAGCGGGAAGTGAGCAGTTCTTC
TRBV7-6	NA	TRBJ2-5	NA	CASSERGNLQETQYF	TGTGCCAGCAGCGAGAGGGGGAACCTCCAAGAGACCCAGTACTTC
TRBV4-1	NA	TRBJ2-1	NA	CASSQDAPTVGRENEQFF	TGCGCCAGCAGCCAAGATGCTCCCACAGTGGGTAGAGAGAATGAGCAGTTCTTC
TRBV7-2	few	TRBJ2-5	NA	CASSLNGIEETQYF	TGTGCCAGCAGCTTAAATGGGATAGAAGAGACCCAGTACTTC
TRBV13	NA	TRBJ2-7	NA	CASSSRDPRAYEQYF	TGTGCCAGCAGCTCCCGGGACCCAAGAGCCTACGAGCAGTACTTC
TRBV12-3/TRBV12-4	NA	TRBJ2-7	NA	CASSRIGVEYEQYF	TGTGCCAGCAGTCGTATCGGGGTCGAGTACGAGCAGTACTTC
TRBV11-2	few	TRBJ2-1	TRBD1	CASSFVGGAANEQFF	TGTGCCAGCAGCTTCGTAGGGGGCGCCGCCAATGAGCAGTTCTTC
TRBV6-5	NA	TRBJ2-3	NA	CASSFPTDTSTDTQYF	TGTGCCAGCAGTTTCCCAACGGATACTAGCACAGATACGCAGTATTTT
TRBV7-3	NA	TRBJ1-1	NA	CASSLTDRTEAFF	TGTGCCAGCAGCTTGACCGACCGGACTGAAGCTTTCTTT
TRBV7-9	few	TRBJ2-3	TRBD1	CAMQGADTQYF	TGTGCCATGCAGGGGGCAGATACGCAGTATTTT
TRBV6-1	many	TRBJ1-1	NA	CASSPTTMNTEAFF	TGTGCCAGCAGTCCGACGACTATGAACACTGAAGCTTTCTTT
TRBV4-2	NA	TRBJ2-1	TRBD2	CASSGGRDNEQFF	TGTGCCAGCAGCGGCGGGAGAGACAATGAGCAGTTCTTC
TRBV15	NA	TRBJ2-1	TRBD1	CATSARQGNEQFF	TGTGCCACCAGCGCTCGACAGGGCAATGAGCAGTTCTTC
TRBV5-1	few	TRBJ2-1	TRBD2	CASSFRVSGDSYNEQFF	TGCGCCAGCAGCTTCAGGGTTAGCGGGGACTCCTACAATGAGCAGTTCTTC
TRBV5-1	many	TRBJ1-2	NA	CASSVENYGYTF	TGCGCCAGCAGCGTAGAGAACTATGGCTACACCTTC
TRBV20-1	NA	TRBJ2-7	NA	CSARDLIESSDEQYF	TGCAGTGCTAGAGATCTAATAGAGAGTTCGGACGAGCAGTACTTC
TRBV30	many	TRBJ2-3	NA	CAWSVSDTQYF	TGTGCCTGGAGTGTTTCAGATACGCAGTATTTT